These T cell receptor beta chains were read from a single sample in a study of cytomegalovirus exposure and HLA in healthy donors. Assay: immunoSEQ multiplex PCR; the TCRdb copy retains only in-frame clones and omits some. Among 150,000 or so clones listed, 85% were seen once. Sequences were obtained from PBMCs. The origin of the receptors is a man under 40 in good health and CMV-seropositive. CDR3s include the opening cysteine and the closing phenylalanine or tryptophan. Fields, in order: clone size, CDR3 length, V gene, J gene, D gene, CDR3 protein, CDR3 DNA. The D gene is left open where the match is weak. Size is stated for part of the rows, as once, few or many counts, or as a class when the clone is expanded.

>NA|17|TRBV4-3|TRBJ2-7|TRBD1
CASSQGRSGQGVYEQYF
TGCGCCAGCAGCCAAGGGCGTTCGGGACAGGGGGTTTACGAGCAGTACTTC
>NA|13|TRBV7-8|TRBJ2-5|NA
CASSFYVQETQYF
TGTGCCAGCAGCTTTTATGTGCAAGAGACCCAGTACTTC
>NA|15|TRBV6-6|TRBJ2-7|NA
CASSYGQLTTYEQYF
TGTGCCAGCAGTTACGGACAGTTGACCACCTACGAGCAGTACTTC
>NA|11|TRBV6-5|TRBJ2-1|NA
CASSFLNEQFF
TGTGCCAGCAGTTTCTTGAATGAGCAGTTCTTC
>once|16|TRBV18|TRBJ2-3|NA
CASSLYREREADTQYF
TGTGCCAGCTCACTCTACAGGGAGAGAGAAGCAGATACGCAGTATTTT
>few|15|TRBV14|TRBJ2-2|NA
CASSQMGAITGELFF
TGTGCCAGCAGCCAGATGGGGGCGATCACCGGGGAGCTGTTTTTT
>NA|14|TRBV5-6|TRBJ1-2|TRBD1
CASSQYRGYYGYTF
TGTGCCAGCAGCCAATACAGGGGGTACTATGGCTACACCTTC
>NA|15|TRBV7-9|TRBJ1-4|NA
CASRRGGAGDEKLFF
TGTGCCAGCAGAAGGGGGGGCGCCGGGGATGAAAAACTGTTTTTT
>NA|19|TRBV9|TRBJ1-6|NA
CASSVGGSVGSSYNSPLHF
TGTGCCAGCAGCGTAGGAGGTTCGGTAGGTAGCTCCTATAATTCACCCCTCCACTTT
>NA|15|TRBV7-2|TRBJ2-5|TRBD2
CASSFIRGGGETQYF
TGTGCCAGCAGCTTCATTCGGGGGGGCGGGGAGACCCAGTACTTC
>NA|15|TRBV7-9|TRBJ2-7|TRBD1
CASSPGQGFSYEQYF
TGTGCCAGCAGCCCAGGACAGGGGTTTTCTTACGAGCAGTACTTC
>NA|15|TRBV6-4|TRBJ2-5|NA
CASSESSGGTGTQYF
TGTGCCAGCAGTGAATCCAGCGGCGGGACGGGGACCCAGTACTTC
>NA|12|TRBV9|TRBJ1-2|NA
CASEGVNYGYTF
TGTGCCAGTGAGGGGGTTAACTATGGCTACACCTTC
>NA|20|TRBV4-2|TRBJ1-5|NA
CASSQDGPLNAGVVSQPQHF
TGTGCCAGCAGCCAAGATGGCCCCCTTAACGCGGGGGTCGTTAGTCAGCCCCAGCATTTT
>few|13|TRBV11-2|TRBJ2-1|NA
CASSLASYNEQFF
TGTGCCAGCAGCTTAGCCAGTTACAATGAGCAGTTCTTC
>NA|13|TRBV29-1|TRBJ1-5|TRBD1
CSARQGSDQPQHF
TGCAGCGCTAGACAGGGAAGCGATCAGCCCCAGCATTTT
>NA|11|TRBV30|TRBJ2-7|NA
CAWSSIYEQYF
TGTGCCTGGAGCAGTATCTACGAGCAGTACTTC
>NA|15|TRBV6-1|TRBJ2-5|TRBD2
CASSTSGGAGKTQYF
TGTGCCAGCAGTACTAGCGGGGGGGCCGGGAAGACCCAGTACTTC
>NA|15|TRBV15|TRBJ2-3|NA
CATSRGTAGTDTQYF
TGTGCCACCAGCAGAGGGACTGCCGGCACAGATACGCAGTATTTT
>NA|13|TRBV10-2|TRBJ2-5|TRBD2
CASRMGGGETQYF
TGCGCCAGCAGGATGGGGGGGGGAGAGACCCAGTACTTC
>few|13|TRBV5-1|TRBJ2-7|NA
CASSPTRSSEQYF
TGCGCCAGCAGCCCAACCCGGAGTTCCGAGCAGTACTTC
>NA|14|TRBV7-9|TRBJ1-2|NA
CASSIRGLNYGYTF
TGTGCCAGCAGCATACGGGGACTGAACTATGGCTACACCTTC
>NA|17|TRBV12-5|TRBJ1-3|TRBD1
CASGLEGQGFPGNTIYF
TGTGCTAGTGGTTTGGAGGGACAGGGGTTCCCTGGAAACACCATATATTTT
>NA|17|TRBV4-1|TRBJ1-1|NA
CASSQPLVTGSYPEAFF
TGCGCCAGCAGCCAACCTTTGGTCACAGGGAGTTACCCTGAAGCTTTCTTT
>NA|17|TRBV2|TRBJ1-6|TRBD1
CASRDPQGQGDYSPLHF
TGTGCCAGCAGAGACCCTCAGGGACAGGGTGATTATTCACCCCTCCACTTT
>many|15|TRBV11-2|TRBJ2-3|NA
CASSLDQYGTDTQYF
TGTGCCAGCAGCTTAGATCAGTATGGTACAGATACGCAGTATTTT
>NA|14|TRBV10-1|TRBJ1-6|NA
CASRPGHYNSPLHF
TGCGCCAGCAGGCCGGGACACTATAATTCACCCCTCCACTTT
>NA|16|TRBV29-1|TRBJ1-2|NA
CSVPTEDVRGVGGYTF
TGCAGCGTCCCGACAGAGGATGTCCGCGGGGTTGGTGGCTACACCTTC
>NA|15|TRBV19|TRBJ1-1|TRBD1
CASKTGGAYGTEAFF
TGTGCCAGTAAAACAGGGGGCGCTTACGGCACTGAAGCTTTCTTT
>NA|14|TRBV27|TRBJ1-2|NA
CASMGAGVSYGYTF
TGTGCCAGCATGGGGGCAGGGGTCTCCTATGGCTACACCTTC
>NA|15|TRBV11-2|TRBJ2-1|NA
CASSLVVGDYNEQFF
TGTGCCAGCAGCTTAGTGGTAGGGGACTACAATGAGCAGTTCTTC
>NA|13|TRBV5-4|TRBJ2-4|NA
CASSPDRQNIQYF
TGTGCCAGCAGCCCGGACAGACAAAACATTCAGTACTTC